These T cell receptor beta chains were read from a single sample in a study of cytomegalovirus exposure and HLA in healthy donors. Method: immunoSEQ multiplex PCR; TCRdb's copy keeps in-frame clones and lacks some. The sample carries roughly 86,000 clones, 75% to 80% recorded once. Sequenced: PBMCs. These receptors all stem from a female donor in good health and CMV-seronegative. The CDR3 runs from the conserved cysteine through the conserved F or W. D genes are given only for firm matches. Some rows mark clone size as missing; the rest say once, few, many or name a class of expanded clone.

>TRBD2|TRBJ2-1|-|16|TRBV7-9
TGTGCCAGCAGCCCCAGCGGGAGGGGTAAGAACAATGAGCAGTTCTTC
CASSPSGRGKNNEQFF
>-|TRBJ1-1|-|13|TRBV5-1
TGCGCCAGCAGGCCGACAGATAACACTGAAGCTTTCTTT
CASRPTDNTEAFF
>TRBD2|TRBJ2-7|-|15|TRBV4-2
TGTGCCAGCAGCCAAGGACTAGCGGAGGTCTACGAGCAGTACTTC
CASSQGLAEVYEQYF
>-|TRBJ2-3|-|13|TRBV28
TGTGCCAGCGGAAGGGCAGGGGAAGATACGCAGTATTTT
CASGRAGEDTQYF
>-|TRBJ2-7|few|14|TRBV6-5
TGTGCCAGCAGTTACGGGGACATTAGCTACGAGCAGTACTTC
CASSYGDISYEQYF
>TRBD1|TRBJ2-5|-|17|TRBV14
TGTGCCAGCAGCCACTTGCGGGGGACAGGGGGCGTTGAGACCCAGTACTTC
CASSHLRGTGGVETQYF
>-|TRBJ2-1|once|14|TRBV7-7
TGTGCTAGCAGCTTAGTCGGGACTGGCAATGAGCAGTTCTTC
CASSLVGTGNEQFF
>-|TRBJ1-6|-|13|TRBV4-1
TGCGCCAGCAGCCAAGAAATTTCAACACCCCTCCACTTT
CASSQEISTPLHF
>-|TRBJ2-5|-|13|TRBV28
TGTGCCAGCAGATCGTCTCTACAAGAGACCCAGTACTTC
CASRSSLQETQYF
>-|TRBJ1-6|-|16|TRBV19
TGTGCCAGTAGTACCCGGGAGAGCTCCTATAATTCACCCCTCCACTTT
CASSTRESSYNSPLHF
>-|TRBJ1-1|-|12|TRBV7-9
TGTTCCAGCAGCTTAAGCAACACTGAAGCTTTCTTT
CSSSLSNTEAFF
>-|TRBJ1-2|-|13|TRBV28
TGTGCCAGCAGTTTGCAGGCCTCCTATGGCTACACCTTC
CASSLQASYGYTF
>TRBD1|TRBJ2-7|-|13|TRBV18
TGTGCCAGCACAGGGGGTACGAAGTACGAGCAGTACTTC
CASTGGTKYEQYF
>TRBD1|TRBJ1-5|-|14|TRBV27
TGTGCCAGCAGTTTAAACAGGGGGCTTCAGCCCCAGCATTTT
CASSLNRGLQPQHF
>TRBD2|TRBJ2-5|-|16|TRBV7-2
TGTGCCAGCAGCCCTACGGGACTAGCGGGGAGGGAGACCCAGTACTTC
CASSPTGLAGRETQYF
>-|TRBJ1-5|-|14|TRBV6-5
TGTGCCAGCAGTTCCTCGACAGCCAATCAGCCCCAGCATTTT
CASSSSTANQPQHF
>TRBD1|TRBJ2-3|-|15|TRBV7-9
TGTGCCAGCAGCGCTGGCACAGGGGTTGGAGATACGCAGTATTTT
CASSAGTGVGDTQYF